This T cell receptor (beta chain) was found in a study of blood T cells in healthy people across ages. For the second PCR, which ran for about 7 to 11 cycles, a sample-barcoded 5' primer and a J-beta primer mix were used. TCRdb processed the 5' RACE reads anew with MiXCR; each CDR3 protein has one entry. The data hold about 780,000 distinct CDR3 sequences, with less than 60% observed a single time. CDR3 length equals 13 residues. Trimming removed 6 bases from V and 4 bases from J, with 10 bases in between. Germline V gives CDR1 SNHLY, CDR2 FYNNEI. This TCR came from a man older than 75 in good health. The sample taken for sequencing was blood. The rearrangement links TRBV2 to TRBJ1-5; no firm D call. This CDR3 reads CASRASQNQPQHF. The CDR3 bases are TGTGCCAGCAGAGCCTCACAGAATCAGCCCCAGCATTTT. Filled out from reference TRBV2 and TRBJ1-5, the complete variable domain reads EPEVTQTPSHQVTQMGQEVILRCVPISNHLYFYWYRQILGQKVEFLVSFYNNEISEKSEIFDDQFSVERPDGSNFTLKIRSTKLEDSAMYFCASRASQNQPQHFGDGTRLSIL.